A single sample gave rise to the 14 T cell receptor beta chains below, sequenced in a study of blood T cell repertoires in COVID-19. Repertoires were generated with immunoSEQ multiplex PCR, while TCRdb's copy carries only in-frame clones and drops some. The sample gives under 250,000 clones, roughly 86% of which show up once; about 7.3% is in the top ten. The specimen sequenced was peripheral blood. The receptors were sampled from a woman in her forties or fifties with active or convalescent COVID-19.

The J gene is TRBJ2-3, the V gene TRBV24-1, with 9 nucleotides matching TRBD1. CDR3 length: 17 residues. The V gene end was trimmed by 3 bases and the J gene end by 0 bases; junction bases not matched to a gene: 6. Looked up from germline, CDR1 is KGHDR and CDR2 is SFDVKD. The CDR3 nucleotides are TGTGCCACCAGTGATCCAACAGGGGGCAGTAGCACAGATACGCAGTATTTT. This gives the protein CATSDPTGGSSTDTQYF.

This clone was observed a few times. The V call is TRBV29-1, the J call TRBJ2-3; the D is unclear. The germline V gene has CDR1 SQVTM and CDR2 ANQGSEA. The CDR3 is 15 residues long. The V end was cut by 2 bases, the J end by 0 bases, with 12 bases between. The CDR3 bases are TGCAGCGTTGAAACGGCAGACACTAGCACAGATACGCAGTATTTT. Protein product: CSVETADTSTDTQYF.

The chain recombines TRBV28 with TRBJ1-6, with 9 bases aligning to TRBD1. The CDR3 sequence is 15 residues long. V was pared by 8 bases and J by 6 bases, with 8 bases of the junction left unmatched. Germline-derived CDR1 and CDR2 are MDHEN and SYDVKM. The CDR3 reads CASRRGTGPNSPLHF. CDR3 nucleotides: TGTGCCAGCCGGAGGGGGACAGGGCCTAATTCACCCCTCCACTTT.

This clone was seen only once. The chain recombines TRBV15 with TRBJ2-5, with D tentatively TRBD2 (5 bases). The CDR3 is 15 amino acids. Trimming pared 6 bases from V and 1 base from J, leaving 15 bases between. Per the germline V gene, CDR1 is LNHNV and CDR2 is YYDKDF (reference sequence). The CDR3 DNA sequence: TGTGCCACCAGTACCCATGTGGAGGTCCAAGAGACCCAGTACTTC. It is translated as CATSTHVEVQETQYF. The full variable domain, in which reference TRBV15 and TRBJ2-5 provide the parts outside the CDR3, is DAMVIQNPRYQVTQFGKPVTLSCSQTLNHNVMYWYQQKSSQAPKLLFHYYDKDFNNEADTPDNFQSRRPNTSFCFLDIRSPGLGDTAMYLCATSTHVEVQETQYFGPGTRLLVL.

The V call is TRBV7-3, the J call TRBJ2-3, with D possibly TRBD2 on 5 matching bases. V was pared by 1 base and J by 2 bases, with 22 bases between. The CDR3 contains 19 residues. Per the germline V gene, CDR1 is SGHTA and CDR2 is FQGTGA. In nucleotides, the CDR3 is TGTGCCAGCAGCTTAAATGGTGCGGGTCTGGGGTCGAACACAGATACGCAGTATTTT. This sequence encodes CASSLNGAGLGSNTDTQYF.

V gene TRBV6-4 combines with J gene TRBJ2-3; 7 bases are a match to TRBD1. The germline V gene encodes CDR1 MRHNA and CDR2 SNTAGT. The CDR3 spans 14 residues. J gave up 2 bases and V 4 bases, and 3 bases lay outside the gene matches. CDR3 bases: TGTGCCAGCAGTGTCACAGGGGCCACAGATACGCAGTATTTT. The encoded protein is CASSVTGATDTQYF.

In its sample, this clone was seen many times. The chain uses TRBV7-6 and TRBJ1-2, with D possibly matching TRBD1 (6 bases). The CDR3 totals 14 residues. V was pared by 5 bases and J by 6 bases, with 16 bases between. Germline V gene sequence: CDR1 SGHVS, CDR2 FNYEAQ. The CDR3 nucleotides are TGTGCCAGCAGCCAGGGGCAGGGTTATGATGGCTACACCTTC. Its protein is CASSQGQGYDGYTF. The entire variable domain, with the rest obtained from reference TRBV7-6 and TRBJ1-2, is as follows: GAGVSQSPRYKVTKRGQDVALRCDPISGHVSLYWYRQALGQGPEFLTYFNYEAQQDKSGLPNDRFSAERPEGSISTLTIQRTEQRDSAMYRCASSQGQGYDGYTFGSGTRLTVV.

The count of this clone is one. The chain combines TRBV6-5 with TRBJ2-6; D remains unclear. The germline V gene encodes CDR1 MNHEY and CDR2 SVGAGI. V was pared by 9 bases and J by 0 bases, with 9 bases between. The CDR3 is 14 amino acids. Here the CDR3 reads CASSPFSGANVLTF. The CDR3 DNA reads TGTGCCAGTAGTCCCTTCTCTGGGGCCAACGTCCTGACTTTC.

In its sample, this clone was seen a few times. The chain has TRBV28 and TRBJ1-1; D may be TRBD1 (5 bases). The CDR3 consists of 15 residues. Germline lookup yields CDR1 MDHEN and CDR2 SYDVKM. V was clipped by 5 bases and J by 1 base, with 14 bases between them. The CDR3 DNA follows: TGTGCCAGCAGTCTCGCAGGGTCCAGGAACACTGAAGCTTTCTTT. Its protein product is CASSLAGSRNTEAFF.

The V call is TRBV24-1, the J call TRBJ2-1; the match to TRBD1 covers 9 bases. From germline, CDR1 is KGHDR and CDR2 SFDVKD. J lost 0 bases, V lost 10 bases, and 3 bases had no gene match. The CDR3 runs 14 residues. In nucleotides, the CDR3 is TGTGCCACAGAGACAGGGGGCTCCTACAATGAGCAGTTCTTC. Translating gives CATETGGSYNEQFF.

This clone was observed once. As DNA, the CDR3 is TGTGCCAGCAGTACGGCTGGGGCCAACGTCCTGACTTTC. This translates into CASSTAGANVLTF. The gene calls are TRBV28 and TRBJ2-6; no clear D gene. The CDR3 covers 13 residues. Trimming cost V 5 bases and J 2 bases, with 4 bases left between them. Germline values: CDR1 MDHEN, CDR2 SYDVKM.

V usage is TRBV20-1 and J usage is TRBJ2-3; 10 bases line up with TRBD2. The CDR3 contains 16 residues. Germline V gene sequence: CDR1 DFQATT, CDR2 SNEGSKA (reference sequence). Trimming at V came to 3 bases and at J to 5 bases, leaving 11 bases not matched to a gene. The CDR3, as DNA: TGCAGTGCTAGTTCAAGGACTAGCGGTACGGAAGATACGCAGTATTTT. It translates to CSASSRTSGTEDTQYF.

The V call is TRBV28, the J call TRBJ2-5, with D possibly being TRBD1 (5 bases). The germline V gene encodes CDR1 MDHEN and CDR2 SYDVKM. The CDR3 consists of 14 residues. Between the trimmed V and J ends, which lost 5 bases and 1 base, there was a span of 11 bases. The CDR3: CASSPGLAQETQYF. CDR3 nucleotide sequence: TGTGCCAGCAGTCCAGGGTTGGCCCAAGAGACCCAGTACTTC.

The chain employs TRBV7-2 and TRBJ2-2, with D maybe TRBD1 (6 bases). The CDR3 loop spans 14 amino acids. CDR1 and CDR2 from the germline V gene are SGHTA and FQGNSA. Between the trimmed V and J ends, which lost 5 bases and 5 bases, there was a span of 12 bases. The DNA of the CDR3 is TGTGCCAGCAGCCCCAGGGGTGTTACCGGGGAGCTGTTTTTT. Protein product: CASSPRGVTGELFF.